Below are 5 T cell receptor beta chains sequenced from a single sample in a study of T cells in Graves' hyperthyroidism and ophthalmopathy. Authors of the study amplified TCR beta CDR3 regions from RNA transcripts. An initial round of RT-PCR targeting the TCR CDR3 relied on the HTBI primer set. From the multiplex PCR reads, TCRdb called clonotypes with MiXCR, one entry per CDR3 protein. Of just under 750,000 distinct CDR3 sequences in the sample, approximately 36% were seen once. The material sequenced was blood. These TCRs come from a woman aged 40 to 50 with Graves' hyperthyroidism.

Comment on this clonotype: It may be a read error: a sequence one base away is much more abundant. The chain employs TRBV6-6 and TRBJ1-2, with D uncertain. There are 12 residues in the CDR3. Trimming shortened V by 8 bases and J by 4 bases, and 11 bases separated the two germline ends. In germline, CDR1 is MNHNY, CDR2 SVGAGI (reference sequence). This CDR3 is CASGKGGYGYTF. DNA of the CDR3: TGTGCCAGCGGAAAGGGCGGCTATGGCTACACCTTC.

This clonotype was seen more than once but under ten times. This rearrangement joins TRBV20-1 to TRBJ1-5, with D uncertain. Looked up from germline, CDR1 is DFQATT and CDR2 is SNEGSKA (reference sequence). Trimming took off 6 bases at V and 4 bases at J, with 13 bases between the two ends. The CDR3 is made up of 13 amino acids. The CDR3 nucleotides are TGCAGTGCCCGGACCTCGACAAATCAGCCCCAGCATTTT. Amino acid sequence: CSARTSTNQPQHF.

The chain joins TRBV7-9 to TRBJ1-1, with TRBD1 matching over 9 bases. The trim removed 5 bases at V and 0 bases at J, leaving 13 bases unmatched. The CDR3 is made up of 18 amino acids. Germline CDR1 is SEHNR and CDR2 is FQNEAQ (reference sequence). CDR3: CASSPPFRDRVMNTEAFF. In DNA form, the CDR3 reads TGTGCCAGCAGCCCTCCGTTTCGGGACAGGGTCATGAACACTGAAGCTTTCTTT.

V gene TRBV12-3 or TRBV12-4 combines with J gene TRBJ1-2; weak D call: TRBD1 (5 bases). This CDR3 is 15 amino acids long. The V gene lost 2 bases and the J gene lost 7 bases, with 17 bases spanning the gap. The CDR3 sequence: CASSLLSGNRGGYTF. The CDR3 nucleotides are TGTGCCAGCAGTTTACTTTCCGGGAATAGGGGTGGCTACACCTTC.

This clonotype was recorded at least ten times. One junction end does not reproduce the germline sequence, and a read error may be involved. V is TRBV7-7 and J is TRBJ1-5; 7 bases map to TRBD1. The CDR3 loop spans 16 amino acids. Germline lookup yields CDR1 SSHAT and CDR2 FNYEAQ (reference sequence). The CDR3 region is CASSRRQGSSNQPQHF. In nucleotides, the CDR3 is TGTGCTAGCAGCCGTCGACAGGGCTCTAGCAATCAGCCCCAGCATTTT.